This T cell receptor beta chain was profiled in a study of human T cells and chemical hapten exposure. This clonotype was recorded a few times. This CDR3 comprises 15 residues. V trimming: 5 bases; J trimming: 5 bases; junction bases outside the gene matches: 11. Germline assignment: CDR1 PRHDT and CDR2 FYEKMQ (reference sequence). TCRdb fed the RACE reads into MiXCR, producing one record per CDR3 protein. The sample lists about 120,000 distinct CDR3 sequences; 9.5% to 13% were seen once. Regarding time point: patch test 1, 2 weeks after DPC sensitization. Specified treatment: therapeutic diphenylcyclopropenone sensitization with weekly scalp DPC.

The origin of this receptor is a woman aged 45-65 years with alopecia areata. Some clones in this sample may be carry-over from other donors' samples. Here the sequenced sample was whole blood, taken in connection with sensitization to the hapten diphenylcyclopropenone (DPC). The gene calls are TRBV13 and TRBJ2-5, with 7 nucleotides matching TRBD2. The CDR3 region is CASSQRRRGGETQYF. CDR3 DNA sequence: TGTGCCAGCAGCCAGCGGAGGCGGGGAGGGGAGACCCAGTACTTC.